The present entry profiles one TCR beta chain with its context. Its specificity is unknown. The PCR was carried out with 60 Vbeta primers and 13 Jbeta primers. Authors' analysis steps: A follow-up analysis tallied 60 million to 85 million unique TCR beta chains, roughly 10 million shared. Only in-frame clones appear in the TCRdb table, and some are missing; sequencing was by immunoSEQ multiplex PCR. D and trimming were read from the DNA, whereas the V and J calls and clone size are those reported in that table. This sample carries around 140,000 clones, approximately 80% of them seen once, and the ten largest clones take more than 9.5%. This sample is part of a study of cytomegalovirus exposure and HLA in healthy donors. Study-level information: Early released data had about 85 million unique TCRs, all coming from HLA-typed donors. Overall study results and limits: The authors listed 150 or so TCR beta chains as cytomegalovirus-associated.

Material for sequencing was PBMCs. The TCR originated in a woman aged 55-69 years in good health and CMV-seropositive.

CDR3 DNA sequence: TGTGCCAGCAGTTCATGGGAGTACCAAGAGACCCAGTACTTC. This encodes CASSSWEYQETQYF. The V call is TRBV6-5, the J call TRBJ2-5; possible D gene TRBD2, 5 bases. With 4 bases removed from V and 0 bases from J, the gap between germline ends came to 9 bases. Germline lookup yields CDR1 MNHEY and CDR2 SVGAGI. The CDR3 has 14 amino acids.